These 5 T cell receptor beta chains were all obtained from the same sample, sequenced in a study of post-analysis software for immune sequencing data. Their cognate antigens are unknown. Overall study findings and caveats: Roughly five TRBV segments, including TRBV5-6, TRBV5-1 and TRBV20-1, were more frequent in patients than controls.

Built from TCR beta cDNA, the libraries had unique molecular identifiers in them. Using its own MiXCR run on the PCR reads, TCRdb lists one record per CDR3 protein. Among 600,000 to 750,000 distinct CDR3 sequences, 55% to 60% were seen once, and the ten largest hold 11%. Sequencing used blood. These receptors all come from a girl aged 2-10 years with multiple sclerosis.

Here the CDR3 reads CASSLTITGGGETQYF. The CDR3 DNA follows: TGTGCCAGCAGCTTGACTATAACAGGGGGCGGAGAGACCCAGTACTTC. The chain uses TRBV7-6 and TRBJ2-5; 9 positions match TRBD1. Germline loops: CDR1 SGHVS, CDR2 FNYEAQ. Trimming removed 3 bases from V and 4 bases from J; junction bases left unmatched: 9. This CDR3 is built from 16 residues. The entire variable domain, with the rest obtained from reference TRBV7-6 and TRBJ2-5, is as follows: GAGVSQSPRYKVTKRGQDVALRCDPISGHVSLYWYRQALGQGPEFLTYFNYEAQQDKSGLPNDRFSAERPEGSISTLTIQRTEQRDSAMYRCASSLTITGGGETQYFGPGTRLLVL.

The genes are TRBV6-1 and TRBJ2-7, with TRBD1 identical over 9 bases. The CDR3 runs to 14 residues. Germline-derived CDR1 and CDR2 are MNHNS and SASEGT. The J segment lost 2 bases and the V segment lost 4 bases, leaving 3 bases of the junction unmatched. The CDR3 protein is CASSGGTGPYEQYF. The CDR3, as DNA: TGTGCCAGCAGTGGCGGGACAGGGCCCTACGAGCAGTACTTC.

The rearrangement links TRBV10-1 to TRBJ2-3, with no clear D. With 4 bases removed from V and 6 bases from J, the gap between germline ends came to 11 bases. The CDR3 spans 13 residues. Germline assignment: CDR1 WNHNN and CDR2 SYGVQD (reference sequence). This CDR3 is CASSVDRADTQYF. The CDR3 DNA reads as TGCGCCAGCAGTGTGGACCGTGCCGATACGCAGTATTTT.

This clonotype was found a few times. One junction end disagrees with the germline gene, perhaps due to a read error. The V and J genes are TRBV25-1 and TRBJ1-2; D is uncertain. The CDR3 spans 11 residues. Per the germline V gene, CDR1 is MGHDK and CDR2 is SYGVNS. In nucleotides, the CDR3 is TGTGCCAGCAATGAAGGTTATGGCTACACCTTC. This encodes CASNEGYGYTF.

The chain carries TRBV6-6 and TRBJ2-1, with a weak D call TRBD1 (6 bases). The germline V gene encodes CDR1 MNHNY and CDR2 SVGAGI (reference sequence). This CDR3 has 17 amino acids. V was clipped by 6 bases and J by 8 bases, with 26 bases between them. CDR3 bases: TGTGCCAGCAGCCAACAACCCGGGACACGGACCGGGTATGAGCAGTTCTTC. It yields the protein CASSQQPGTRTGYEQFF.